The present TCR beta chain was sequenced within a study of vaccination and CD4 T cells after COVID-19. Study summary: A median of around 110 days (range 35 to 161) separated diagnosis from post-COVID sampling.

The CDR3 covers 13 residues. V dropped 7 bases and J dropped 1 base, with 11 bases sitting between them. CDR1 is SQVTM and CDR2 is ANQGSEA in the germline V gene. This clonotype was detected once. Its target is not known. Treatment indicated: approximately nine-day PBMC culture with coronavirus spike peptide pools or control peptides (ViraFEST assay). Upon completion of 10 days of culture, CD4+ T cells were isolated via negative selection. Sequenced with the Oncomine TCR Beta short-read assay was DNA taken from cultured CD4+ T cells. DNA came from CD4+ T cells after culture. TCRdb reprocessed the PCR reads with MiXCR, giving one entry per CDR3 protein. The table records some 19,000 distinct CDR3 sequences, roughly 49% of them present only once.

This chain connects TRBV29-1 to TRBJ2-4, with D unresolved. The receptor comes from a human donor who had recovered from COVID-19. The sequenced material came from CD4+ T cells from blood, cultured in vitro. This CDR3 is CSAEFGAKNIQYF. The CDR3 nucleotides read TGCAGCGCGGAGTTTGGGGCCAAAAACATTCAGTACTTC.